This T cell receptor beta chain was sequenced during a study of cytomegalovirus exposure and HLA in healthy donors. Produced via immunoSEQ multiplex PCR; TCRdb's table is partial and in-frame only. The data contain some 140,000 clones, about 80% of them singletons. As concerns this clone: As yet, its antigen is unknown.

Study-level findings and limits: According to a later analysis, TCR clusters from the first cohort tended to co-occur in the 120 or so validation repertoires. The study designated roughly 160 TCR beta chains cytomegalovirus-associated.

CDR1 is SGHTA and CDR2 is FQGNSA in the germline V gene. This CDR3 has 13 residues. Trimming pared 6 bases from V and 8 bases from J, leaving 16 bases between. From the approximately 110-subject validation cohort, which was separate from the approximately 670-subject first cohort, the donors were drawn. The specimen sequenced was PBMCs. This sequence was found in a man in his thirties or forties in good health and CMV-seropositive. J is TRBJ1-2 and V is TRBV7-2; perhaps TRBD1 as D (5 bases). The CDR3 DNA is TGTGCCAGCAGACCAGCCCAGGGTACGGGCTACACCTTC. This encodes CASRPAQGTGYTF.